The entry below gives a single TCR beta chain sequence along with its context. One end of the junction is discordant with germline, which a read error may explain. Samples came from patients with localized non-small cell lung adenocarcinoma. This specimen comes from a study of CD4 and CD8 cells across lung adenocarcinoma regions. CDR1 is MNHEY and CDR2 is SMNVEV in the germline V gene (reference sequence). The CDR3 has 13 amino acids. MiXCR, applied by TCRdb to the PCR reads, yields one record per CDR3 protein. The sample yields approximately 8,700 distinct CDR3 sequences, approximately 46% seen once.

The chain employs TRBV27 and TRBJ2-5, with unresolved D. The sequenced sample was CD8+ T cells from the margin of a lung tumor. This receptor was taken from a female donor with lung adenocarcinoma. The CD4 and CD8 labels of this study may be unreliable. The CDR3 sequence is CASGLRGKEIQYF. In DNA, the CDR3 is TGTGCCAGCGGCCTCCGCGGCAAAGAGATCCAGTACTTC.